The rows below give T cell receptor beta chains drawn from one sample of a study of CD4 and CD8 cells across lung adenocarcinoma regions. TCRdb processed the PCR reads anew with MiXCR; each CDR3 protein has one entry. The table records about 16,000 distinct CDR3 sequences, around 50% of them present only once. The sequencing input was CD8+ T cells from the center of a lung tumor. These receptors were taken from a female donor with lung adenocarcinoma. The CD4 and CD8 labels of this study may be unreliable. Both conserved end residues are part of each CDR3. Each record gives: clone size, D gene, V gene, J gene, CDR3 DNA, CDR3 protein. A D gene is named only where the DNA matches it firmly. Clone size, where shown, is once, few, many, or a class for clones that have expanded.

>.|TRBD1|TRBV10-3|TRBJ2-6
TGTGCCAACAGGGGAACTGGGGCCTACGAGCTGAATTTC
CANRGTGAYELNF
>.|TRBD1|TRBV6-1|TRBJ2-4
TGTGCCAGCAGTCCTAGGGGGCACCGAGCCAAAGATATTCAGTATTTC
CASSPRGHRAKDIQYF
>.|.|TRBV6-1|TRBJ1-1
TGTGCCAGCAGTGAAGCAAGAAGGGGCACTGAAGCTTTCTTT
CASSEARRGTEAFF
>.|.|TRBV27|TRBJ2-1
TGTGCCAGCAGTCACGACAGGTACAATGAGCAGTTCTTC
CASSHDRYNEQFF
>few|.|TRBV20-1|TRBJ1-5
TGCAGTGCTAAGCGCTCTTATCTGGGGATCTATAGCAATCAGCCCCAGCATTTT
CSAKRSYLGIYSNQPQHF
>.|TRBD1|TRBV25-1|TRBJ2-3
TGTGCCGGCCTTGGCCTCCGGGACAGGAACACCGGTAAGCAGTATTTT
CAGLGLRDRNTGKQYF
>once|TRBD2|TRBV6-2/TRBV6-3|TRBJ2-3
TGTGCCTCGGGACGGGGGGAAACTGCCAAAAATACGCAGTATTTT
CASGRGETAKNTQYF
>.|TRBD2|TRBV6-1|TRBJ2-4
TGTGCCAGGAGCCGCGGACTGGGGGGGGGAGTCAAAAACACGCAGTACTTT
CARSRGLGGGVKNTQYF
>medium-sized|TRBD1|TRBV6-5|TRBJ2-5
TGTGCCAGCAATAACTATGGACAGGGAATAGAGACCCAGTACTTC
CASNNYGQGIETQYF
>few|TRBD2|TRBV12-3/TRBV12-4|TRBJ2-5
TGTGCCAGCAGGTGGACTAGCGGGGGGAAAGAGACCCAGTACTTC
CASRWTSGGKETQYF
>.|.|TRBV6-5|TRBJ2-3
TGTGCCCGCAGATTCTCCGGTGTTAGCGCAGATGCGCAGTATTTC
CARRFSGVSADAQYF
>.|.|TRBV6-5|TRBJ2-3
TGTGCCAGGAGTTACTCCAGGGGGCGGGGGGGCAAAAATACGCAGTATTTT
CARSYSRGRGGKNTQYF
>.|TRBD1|TRBV6-8|TRBJ2-4
TGTGGCAGCAGGGGGCTGGGAGCCAAAAACATTCAGTACTTC
CGSRGLGAKNIQYF
>many|.|TRBV10-1|TRBJ2-1
TGCGCCAGCAGTGAGTCTGGGGTTTCGGAGCAGTTCTTC
CASSESGVSEQFF
>few|.|TRBV7-2|TRBJ2-2
TGTGCCAGCAGCTCCCGCACCGGGGAGCTGTTTTTT
CASSSRTGELFF
>.|.|TRBV6-1|TRBJ2-1
TGTGCCAGCAGGCCCGACTCGAGCTCCTACAATGAGCAGTTCTTC
CASRPDSSSYNEQFF
>medium-sized|.|TRBV6-1|TRBJ2-3
TGTGCCAGCAGCCTACAGGGAGGGGCAGATACGCAGTATTTT
CASSLQGGADTQYF
>once|.|TRBV6-1|TRBJ2-7
TGTGCCAGCCGTCGCCCGGGACTGGGGGCCATAGATACGCAGTACTTC
CASRRPGLGAIDTQYF
>once|TRBD2|TRBV6-1|TRBJ2-3
TGTGCCAGCAGATTCCACGGGACTAGCGGCAATGCGCAGTATTTC
CASRFHGTSGNAQYF
>.|.|TRBV6-1|TRBJ2-4
TGTGCCAGCTCGGGGGAGAGAATCAGAGATACGCAGTATTTC
CASSGERIRDTQYF
>once|TRBD1|TRBV6-5|TRBJ2-1
TGTGCCAGCAGTTACTGGGACAGGGCGGCTGAGCAGTTCTTC
CASSYWDRAAEQFF
>.|.|TRBV6-1|TRBJ2-4
TGTGCCAGCGCCACGGGGCTGAGAGCCAAAAACATGCAGTACTTC
CASATGLRAKNMQYF
>hyperexpanded|.|TRBV10-2|TRBJ2-5
TGCGCCAGCAGTGAGCCGGGGCCCGAAGAGACCCAGTACTTC
CASSEPGPEETQYF
>.|.|TRBV9|TRBJ2-7
TGTGCCAGCAGCGTAGGCGGGACAGCCTACGAGCAGTACTTC
CASSVGGTAYEQYF
>large|TRBD1|TRBV6-5|TRBJ2-1
TGTGCCAGCAGTTGGACAGGGAACGATGAGCAGTTCTTC
CASSWTGNDEQFF
>few|.|TRBV20-1|TRBJ2-5
TGCAGTGCCACCTGGCTTCAAGAGACCCAGTACTTC
CSATWLQETQYF
>medium-sized|.|TRBV6-1|TRBJ1-1
TGTGCCAGCAGTGAAGGGACGTTTAACACTGAAGCTTTCTTT
CASSEGTFNTEAFF
>.|.|TRBV6-1|TRBJ2-1
TGTGCCAGCAAGTGGTTCTCCTACAATGAGCAGTTCTTC
CASKWFSYNEQFF